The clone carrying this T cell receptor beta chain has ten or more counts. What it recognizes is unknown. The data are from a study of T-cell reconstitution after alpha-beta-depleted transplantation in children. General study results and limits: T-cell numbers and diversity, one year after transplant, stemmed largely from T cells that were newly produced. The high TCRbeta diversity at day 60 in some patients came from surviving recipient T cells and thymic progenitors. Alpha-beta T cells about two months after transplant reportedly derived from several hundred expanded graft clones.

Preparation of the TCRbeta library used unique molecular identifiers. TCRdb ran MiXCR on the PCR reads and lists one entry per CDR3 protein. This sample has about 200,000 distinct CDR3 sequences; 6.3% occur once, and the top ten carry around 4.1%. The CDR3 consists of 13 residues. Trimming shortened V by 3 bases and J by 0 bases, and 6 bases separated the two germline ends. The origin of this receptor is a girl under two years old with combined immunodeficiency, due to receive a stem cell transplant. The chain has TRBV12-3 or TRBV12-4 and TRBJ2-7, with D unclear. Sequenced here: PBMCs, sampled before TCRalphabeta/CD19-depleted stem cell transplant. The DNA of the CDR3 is TGTGCCAGCAGTTTTTCGAGCTCCTACGAGCAGTACTTC. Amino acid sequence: CASSFSSSYEQYF.